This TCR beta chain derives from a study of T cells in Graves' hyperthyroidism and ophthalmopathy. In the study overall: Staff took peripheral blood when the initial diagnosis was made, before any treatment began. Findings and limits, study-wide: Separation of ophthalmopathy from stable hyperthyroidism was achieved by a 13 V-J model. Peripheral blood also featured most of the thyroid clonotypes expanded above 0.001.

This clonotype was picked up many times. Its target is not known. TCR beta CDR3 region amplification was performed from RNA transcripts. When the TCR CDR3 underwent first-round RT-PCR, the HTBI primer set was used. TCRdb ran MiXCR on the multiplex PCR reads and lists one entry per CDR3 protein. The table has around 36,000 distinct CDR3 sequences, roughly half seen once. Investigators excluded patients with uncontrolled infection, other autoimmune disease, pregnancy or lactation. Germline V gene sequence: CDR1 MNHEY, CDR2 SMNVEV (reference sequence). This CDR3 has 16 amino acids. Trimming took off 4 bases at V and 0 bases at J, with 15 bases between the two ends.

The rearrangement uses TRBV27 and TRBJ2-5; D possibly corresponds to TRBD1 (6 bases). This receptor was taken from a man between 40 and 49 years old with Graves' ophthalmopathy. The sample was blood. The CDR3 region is CASSSRRGGYQETQYF. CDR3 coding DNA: TGTGCCAGCAGTTCAAGGAGAGGGGGATACCAAGAGACCCAGTACTTC.